This T cell receptor (beta chain) was found in a study of blood T cells in healthy people across ages. For the second PCR, which ran for roughly 7 to 11 cycles, a sample-barcoded 5' primer and a J-beta primer mix were used. Any given sample supplied a minimum of 2.5 million CDR3-containing paired-end reads. TCRdb re-called the 5' RACE reads through MiXCR, storing one row per CDR3 protein. The data show around 990,000 distinct CDR3 sequences, less than 45% seen once. This clonotype has only one observation. The target antigen is unknown. Broader study findings: Per-million-T-cell TCR beta diversity fell roughly linearly with age.

Every donor gave approximately 10 milliliters of peripheral blood. Researchers report isolating at least 6.5 million PBMCs per sample. Trimming pared 2 bases from V and 3 bases from J, leaving 19 bases between. The CDR3 sequence is 17 residues long. Per germline, CDR1 KGHSH and CDR2 LQKENI. Sequenced: blood. This chain connects TRBV18 to TRBJ2-5, with D possibly being TRBD2 (5 bases). The TCR sequence derives from a man younger than 35 in good health. CDR3 loop: CASSPVALGRGKETQYF. In DNA form, the CDR3 reads TGTGCCAGCTCACCAGTAGCCCTAGGCCGAGGGAAAGAGACCCAGTACTTC.